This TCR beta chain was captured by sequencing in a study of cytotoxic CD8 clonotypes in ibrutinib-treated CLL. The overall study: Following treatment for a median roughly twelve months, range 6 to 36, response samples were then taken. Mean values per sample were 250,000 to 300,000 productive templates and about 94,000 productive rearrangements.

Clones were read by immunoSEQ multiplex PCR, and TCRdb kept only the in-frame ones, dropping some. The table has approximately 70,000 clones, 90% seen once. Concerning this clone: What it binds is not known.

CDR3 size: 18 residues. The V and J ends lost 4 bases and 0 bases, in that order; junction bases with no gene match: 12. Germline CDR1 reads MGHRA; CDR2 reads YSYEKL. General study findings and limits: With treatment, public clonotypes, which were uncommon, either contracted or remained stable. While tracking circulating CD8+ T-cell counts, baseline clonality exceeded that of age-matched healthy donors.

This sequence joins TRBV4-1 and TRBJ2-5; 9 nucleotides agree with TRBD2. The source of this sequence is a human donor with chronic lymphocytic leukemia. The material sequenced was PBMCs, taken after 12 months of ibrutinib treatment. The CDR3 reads CASSPEGPGLADQETQYF. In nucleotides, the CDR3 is TGCGCCAGCAGCCCAGAGGGACCGGGACTAGCCGACCAAGAGACCCAGTACTTC.